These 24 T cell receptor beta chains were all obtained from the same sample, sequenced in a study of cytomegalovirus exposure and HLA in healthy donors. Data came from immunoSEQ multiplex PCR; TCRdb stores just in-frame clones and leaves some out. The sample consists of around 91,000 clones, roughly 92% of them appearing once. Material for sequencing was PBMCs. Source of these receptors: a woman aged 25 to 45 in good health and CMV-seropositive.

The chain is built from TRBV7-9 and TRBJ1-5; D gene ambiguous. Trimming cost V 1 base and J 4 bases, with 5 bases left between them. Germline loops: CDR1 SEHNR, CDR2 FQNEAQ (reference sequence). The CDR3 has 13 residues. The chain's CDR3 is CASSLGTNQPQHF. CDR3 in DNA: TGTGCCAGCAGCTTAGGTACAAATCAGCCCCAGCATTTT.

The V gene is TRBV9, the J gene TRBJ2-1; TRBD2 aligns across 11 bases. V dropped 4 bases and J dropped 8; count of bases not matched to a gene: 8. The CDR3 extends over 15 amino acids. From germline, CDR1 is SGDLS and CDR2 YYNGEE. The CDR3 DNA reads TGTGCCAGCAGCCCCTCTAGCGGGAGGAGCTATGAGCAGTTCTTC. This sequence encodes CASSPSSGRSYEQFF.

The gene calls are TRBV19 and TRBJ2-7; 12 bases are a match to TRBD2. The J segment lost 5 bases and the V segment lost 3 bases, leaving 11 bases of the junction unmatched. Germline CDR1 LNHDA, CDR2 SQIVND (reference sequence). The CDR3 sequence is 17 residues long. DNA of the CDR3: TGTGCCAGTAGTATCTACCCCGGACTAGCGGGAAGCGACGAGCAGTACTTC. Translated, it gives CASSIYPGLAGSDEQYF.

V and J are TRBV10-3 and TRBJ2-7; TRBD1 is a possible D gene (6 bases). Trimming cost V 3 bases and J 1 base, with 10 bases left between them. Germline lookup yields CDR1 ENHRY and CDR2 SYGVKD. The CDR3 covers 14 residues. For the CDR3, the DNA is TGTGCCATCAGTGAATCGGGACAATCCTACGAGCAGTACTTC. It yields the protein CAISESGQSYEQYF.

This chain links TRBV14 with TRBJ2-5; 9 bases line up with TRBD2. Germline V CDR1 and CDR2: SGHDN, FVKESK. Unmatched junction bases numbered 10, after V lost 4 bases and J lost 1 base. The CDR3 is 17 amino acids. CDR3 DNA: TGTGCCAGCAGCCGACATCTAGCGGGGATCCCCCAAGAGACCCAGTACTTC. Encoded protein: CASSRHLAGIPQETQYF.

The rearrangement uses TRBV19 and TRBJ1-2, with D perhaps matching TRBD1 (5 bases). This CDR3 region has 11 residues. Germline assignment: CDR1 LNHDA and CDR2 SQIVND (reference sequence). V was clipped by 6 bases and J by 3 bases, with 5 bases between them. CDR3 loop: CASRTDYGYTF. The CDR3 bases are TGTGCCAGTAGGACAGACTATGGCTACACCTTC.

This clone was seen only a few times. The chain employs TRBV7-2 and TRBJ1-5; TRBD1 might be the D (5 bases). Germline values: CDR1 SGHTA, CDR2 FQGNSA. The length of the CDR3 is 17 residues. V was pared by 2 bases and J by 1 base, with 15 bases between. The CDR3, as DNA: TGTGCCAGCAGCTTAAGAGGCAGGGAAGTGAGCAATCAGCCCCAGCATTTT. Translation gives CASSLRGREVSNQPQHF.

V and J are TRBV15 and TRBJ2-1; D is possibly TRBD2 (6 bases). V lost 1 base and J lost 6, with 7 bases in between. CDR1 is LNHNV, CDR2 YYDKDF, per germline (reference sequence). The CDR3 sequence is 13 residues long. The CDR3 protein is CATSRGTTNEQFF. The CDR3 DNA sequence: TGTGCCACCAGCAGAGGGACTACCAATGAGCAGTTCTTC.

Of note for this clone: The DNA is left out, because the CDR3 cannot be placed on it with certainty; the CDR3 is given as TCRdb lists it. This CDR3 is CISVPAASDRGGRTEQYF. The V and J genes are TRBV7-9 and TRBJ2-7; TRBD2 is the table's D call, not checked against the DNA. Germline CDR1 is SEHNR and CDR2 is FQNEAQ (reference sequence). The CDR3 is 18 residues long, ends included.

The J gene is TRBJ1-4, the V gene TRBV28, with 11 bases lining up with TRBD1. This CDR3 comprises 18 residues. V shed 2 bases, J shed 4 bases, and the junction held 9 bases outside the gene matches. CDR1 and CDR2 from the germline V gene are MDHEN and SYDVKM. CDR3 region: CASSLPWDRGSLNEKLFF. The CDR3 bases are TGTGCCAGCAGTTTACCGTGGGACAGGGGGAGTCTTAATGAAAAACTGTTTTTT.

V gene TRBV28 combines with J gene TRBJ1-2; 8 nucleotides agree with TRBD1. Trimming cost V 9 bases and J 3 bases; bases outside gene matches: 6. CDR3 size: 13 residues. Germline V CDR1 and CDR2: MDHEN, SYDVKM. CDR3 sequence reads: CASFRGQYYGYTF. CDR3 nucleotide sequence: TGTGCCAGTTTCAGGGGGCAGTACTATGGCTACACCTTC.

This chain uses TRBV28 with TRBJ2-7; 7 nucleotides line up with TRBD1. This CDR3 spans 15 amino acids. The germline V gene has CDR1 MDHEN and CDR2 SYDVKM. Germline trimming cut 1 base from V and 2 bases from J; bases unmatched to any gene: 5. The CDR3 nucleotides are TGTGCCAGCAGTTTATTAGTTACAGGGGCCTACGAGCAGTACTTC. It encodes CASSLLVTGAYEQYF.

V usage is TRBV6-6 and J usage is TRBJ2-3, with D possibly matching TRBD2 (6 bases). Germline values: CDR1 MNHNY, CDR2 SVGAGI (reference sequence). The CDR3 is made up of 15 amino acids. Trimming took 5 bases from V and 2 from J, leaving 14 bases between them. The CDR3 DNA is TGTGCCAGCAGTCCTATGGGACTCCACACAGATACGCAGTATTTT. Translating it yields CASSPMGLHTDTQYF.

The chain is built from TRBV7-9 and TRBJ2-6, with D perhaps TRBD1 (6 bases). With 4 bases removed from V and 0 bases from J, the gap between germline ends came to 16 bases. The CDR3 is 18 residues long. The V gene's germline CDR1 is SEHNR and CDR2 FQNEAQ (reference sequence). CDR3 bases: TGTGCCAGCAGCTCCTCCGGGACAACTTACTCTGGGGCCAACGTCCTGACTTTC. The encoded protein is CASSSSGTTYSGANVLTF.

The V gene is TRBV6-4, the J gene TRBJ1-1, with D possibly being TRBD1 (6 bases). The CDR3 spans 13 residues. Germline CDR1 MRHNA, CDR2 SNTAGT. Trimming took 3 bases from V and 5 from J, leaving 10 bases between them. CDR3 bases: TGTGCCAGCAGTGAGGGGGCTGAGACTGAAGCTTTCTTT. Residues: CASSEGAETEAFF.

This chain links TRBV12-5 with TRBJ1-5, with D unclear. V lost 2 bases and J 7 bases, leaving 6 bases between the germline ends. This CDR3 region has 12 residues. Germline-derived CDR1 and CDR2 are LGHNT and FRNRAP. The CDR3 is CASGLIVQPQHF. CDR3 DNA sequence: TGTGCTAGTGGTTTGATTGTACAGCCCCAGCATTTT.

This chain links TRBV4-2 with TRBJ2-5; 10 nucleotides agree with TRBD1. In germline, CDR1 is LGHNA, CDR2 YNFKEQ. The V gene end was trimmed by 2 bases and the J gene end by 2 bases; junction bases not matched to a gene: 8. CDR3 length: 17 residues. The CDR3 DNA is TGTGCCAGCAGCCAAAGAGGGGACAGGGGCGCACAAGAGACCCAGTACTTC. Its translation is CASSQRGDRGAQETQYF.

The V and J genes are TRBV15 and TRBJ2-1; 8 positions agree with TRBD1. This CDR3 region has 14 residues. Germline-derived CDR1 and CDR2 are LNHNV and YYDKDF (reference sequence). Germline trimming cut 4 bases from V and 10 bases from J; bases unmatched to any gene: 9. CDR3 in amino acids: CATSTNGQGREQFF. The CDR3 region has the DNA TGTGCCACCAGCACGAACGGACAGGGTCGAGAGCAGTTCTTC.

This chain's CDR3 is CATSSYGGGRITDTQYF. The CDR3 bases are TGTGCCACCAGCAGCTACGGGGGAGGCAGAATCACAGATACGCAGTATTTT. The gene calls are TRBV15 and TRBJ2-3; D might be TRBD2 (6 bases). This CDR3 has 17 residues. Deletions cut 3 bases from V and 2 bases from J, with 18 bases between. The germline V gene has CDR1 LNHNV and CDR2 YYDKDF (reference sequence).

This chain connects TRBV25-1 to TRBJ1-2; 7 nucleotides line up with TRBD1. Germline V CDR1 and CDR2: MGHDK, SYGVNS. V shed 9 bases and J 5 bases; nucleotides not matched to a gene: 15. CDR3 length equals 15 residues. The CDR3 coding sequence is TGTGCCAGTTCCCGGACAGGTTGGTCCTCTTATGGCTACACCTTC. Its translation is CASSRTGWSSYGYTF.

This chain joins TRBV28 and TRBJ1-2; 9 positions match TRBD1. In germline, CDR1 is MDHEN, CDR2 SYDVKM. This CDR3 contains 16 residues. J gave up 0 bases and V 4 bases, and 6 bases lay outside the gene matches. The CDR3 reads CASSSDRGEANYGYTF. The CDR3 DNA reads TGTGCCAGCAGTTCGGACAGGGGAGAAGCTAACTATGGCTACACCTTC.

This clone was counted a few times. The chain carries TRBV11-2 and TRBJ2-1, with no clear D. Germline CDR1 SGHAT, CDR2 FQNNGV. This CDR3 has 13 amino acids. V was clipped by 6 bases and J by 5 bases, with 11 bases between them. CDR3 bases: TGTGCCAGCAGTTGGAGCCTCGACAATGAGCAGTTCTTC. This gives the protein CASSWSLDNEQFF. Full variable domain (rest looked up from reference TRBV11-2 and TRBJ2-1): EAGVAQSPRYKIIEKRQSVAFWCNPISGHATLYWYQQILGQGPKLLIQFQNNGVVDDSQLPKDRFSAERLKGVDSTLKIQPAKLEDSAVYLCASSWSLDNEQFFGPGTRLTVL.

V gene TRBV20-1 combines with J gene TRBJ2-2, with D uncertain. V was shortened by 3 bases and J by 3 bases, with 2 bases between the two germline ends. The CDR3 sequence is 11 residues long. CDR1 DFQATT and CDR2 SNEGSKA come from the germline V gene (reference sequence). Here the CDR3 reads CSASDTGELFF. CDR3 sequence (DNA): TGCAGTGCTAGCGACACCGGGGAGCTGTTTTTT.

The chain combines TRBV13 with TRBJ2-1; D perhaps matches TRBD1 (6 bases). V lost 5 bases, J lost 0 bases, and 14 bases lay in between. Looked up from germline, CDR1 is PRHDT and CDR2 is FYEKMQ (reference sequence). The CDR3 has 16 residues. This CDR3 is CASSAPTGISYNEQFF. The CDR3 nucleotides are TGTGCCAGCAGCGCCCCGACAGGAATCTCCTACAATGAGCAGTTCTTC.